This is a list of T cell receptor beta chains from one sample in a study of cytomegalovirus exposure and HLA in healthy donors. Only in-frame clones appear in the TCRdb table, and some are missing; sequencing was by immunoSEQ multiplex PCR. The sample holds under 200,000 clones, around four fifths seen once. Sequences were obtained from PBMCs. Receptors originate from a male donor in good health and CMV-seropositive. Each CDR3 is given without its conserved first and last residue. A D gene is named only where the DNA matches it firmly.

v_call: TRBV9
d_call: NA
cdr3_aa: ASSVSPPAADEQF

v_call: TRBV27
d_call: TRBD1
cdr3_aa: ASRAVQGSNQPQH

v_call: TRBV4-1
d_call: NA
cdr3_aa: ASSDRGGTEAF

v_call: TRBV15
d_call: NA
cdr3_aa: ATSRQDRSPYNEQF

v_call: TRBV7-2
d_call: NA
cdr3_aa: ASSLGPNSDTQY

v_call: TRBV7-9
d_call: NA
cdr3_aa: ASSFVGSSYNEQF

v_call: TRBV5-4
d_call: TRBD1
cdr3_aa: ASSAQGAEAF

v_call: TRBV4-1
d_call: TRBD1
cdr3_aa: ASSPRGAVGQPQH

v_call: TRBV30
d_call: NA
cdr3_aa: AWSSGGGYT

v_call: TRBV5-1
d_call: TRBD2
cdr3_aa: ASSLVGTTIDTQY

v_call: TRBV5-1
d_call: NA
cdr3_aa: ASSLALNEQF

v_call: TRBV27
d_call: NA
cdr3_aa: ASSLGGTAEQF

v_call: TRBV5-1
d_call: NA
cdr3_aa: ASSLATGGGSSSYEQY

v_call: TRBV6-5
d_call: NA
cdr3_aa: ASSFTGPYGYT

v_call: TRBV14
d_call: NA
cdr3_aa: ASSHGLNQPQH

v_call: TRBV10-3
d_call: TRBD1
cdr3_aa: AISDRGLGNEQF

v_call: TRBV10-3
d_call: TRBD2
cdr3_aa: AIKASGGTDTQY

v_call: TRBV7-9
d_call: NA
cdr3_aa: ASSLEATGSKNIQY

v_call: TRBV18
d_call: TRBD2
cdr3_aa: ASSPGGAETQY

v_call: TRBV30
d_call: NA
cdr3_aa: AWSEGRDGYT

v_call: TRBV7-9
d_call: NA
cdr3_aa: ASSLPQGSDEQY

v_call: TRBV6-1
d_call: NA
cdr3_aa: ASSEARGEQY

v_call: TRBV5-1
d_call: NA
cdr3_aa: ASSLAQSTDTQY